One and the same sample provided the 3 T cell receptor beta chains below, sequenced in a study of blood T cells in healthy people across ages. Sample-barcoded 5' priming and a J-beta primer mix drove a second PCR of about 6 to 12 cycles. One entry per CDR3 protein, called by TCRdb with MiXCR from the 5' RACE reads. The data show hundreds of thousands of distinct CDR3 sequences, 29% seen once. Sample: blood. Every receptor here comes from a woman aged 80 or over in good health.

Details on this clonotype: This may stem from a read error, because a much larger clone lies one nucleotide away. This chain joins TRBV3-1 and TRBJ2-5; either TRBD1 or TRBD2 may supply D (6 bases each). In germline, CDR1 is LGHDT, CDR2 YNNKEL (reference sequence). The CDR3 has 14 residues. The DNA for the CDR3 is TGTGCCAGCAGCCAGTCGGGGGCCCAAGAGGCCCAGTACTTC. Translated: CASSQSGAQEAQYF.

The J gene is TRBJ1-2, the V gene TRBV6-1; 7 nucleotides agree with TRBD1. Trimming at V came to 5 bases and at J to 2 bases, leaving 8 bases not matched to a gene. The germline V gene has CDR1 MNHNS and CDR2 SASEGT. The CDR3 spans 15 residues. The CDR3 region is CASSPPDRWNYGYTF. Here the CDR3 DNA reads TGTGCCAGCAGTCCCCCGGACAGGTGGAACTATGGCTACACCTTC.

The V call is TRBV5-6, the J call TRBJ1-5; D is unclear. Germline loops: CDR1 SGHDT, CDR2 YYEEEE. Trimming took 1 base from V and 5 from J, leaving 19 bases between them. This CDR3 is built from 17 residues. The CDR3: CASSLRTQRSQDQPQHF. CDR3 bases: TGTGCCAGCAGCTTGAGAACACAAAGGTCACAAGATCAGCCCCAGCATTTT.